This T cell receptor (beta chain) stems from a study of T cells in Graves' hyperthyroidism and ophthalmopathy. Turning to the study itself: Pretreatment peripheral blood was obtained at initial diagnosis.

It was uncontrolled infection, other autoimmune disease, pregnancy or lactation that excluded patients. Using about 10 ml of fresh peripheral blood, PBMCs were prepared. Regions amplified from RNA transcripts were the TCR beta CDR3 regions. The primer set for the first-round RT-PCR of the TCR CDR3 was HTBI. A single record per CDR3 protein comes from TCRdb applying MiXCR to the multiplex PCR reads. The data contain a few hundred thousand distinct CDR3 sequences, under 20% of them seen just once; the ten biggest clones take up approximately 16%. In germline, CDR1 is SGHTS, CDR2 YDEGEE. CDR3 length: 12 residues. With 7 bases removed from V and 1 base from J, the gap between germline ends came to 6 bases. Study-level points and caveats: Among clonotypes expanded in thyroid above 0.001, most were also found in blood.

Turning to this clonotype: Its specificity is not known.

The receptor's source is a woman aged 18-29 years with Graves' ophthalmopathy. V gene TRBV5-8 combines with J gene TRBJ2-4; D is undetermined. The sample comprised blood. The CDR3 sequence is CASGMAKNIQYF. The CDR3 DNA reads TGTGCCAGCGGCATGGCCAAAAACATTCAGTACTTC.